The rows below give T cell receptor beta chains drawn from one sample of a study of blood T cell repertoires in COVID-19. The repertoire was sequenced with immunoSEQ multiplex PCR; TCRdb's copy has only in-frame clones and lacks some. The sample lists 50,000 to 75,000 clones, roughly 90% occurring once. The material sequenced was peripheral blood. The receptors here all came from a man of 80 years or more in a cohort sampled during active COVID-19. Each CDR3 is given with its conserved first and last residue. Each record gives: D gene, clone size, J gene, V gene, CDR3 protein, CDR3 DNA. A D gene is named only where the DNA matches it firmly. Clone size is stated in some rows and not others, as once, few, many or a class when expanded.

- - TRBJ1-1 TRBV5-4 CASSTTTLTNTEAFF TGTGCCAGCAGCACGACGACACTTACGAACACTGAAGCTTTCTTT
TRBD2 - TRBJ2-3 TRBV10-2 CASSILAGGHGTDTQYF TGCGCCAGCAGTATCCTAGCGGGGGGGCACGGCACAGATACGCAGTATTTT
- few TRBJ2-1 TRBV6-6 CASSYSAGLSEQFF TGTGCCAGCAGTTACAGCGCGGGGTTGAGTGAGCAGTTCTTC
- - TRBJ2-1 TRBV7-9 CASSAENEQFF TGTGCCAGCAGCGCGGAGAATGAGCAGTTCTTC
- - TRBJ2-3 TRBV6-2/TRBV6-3 CASSYGLARFSGDTQYF TGTGCCAGCAGTTACGGACTGGCGCGGTTTTCCGGAGATACGCAGTATTTT
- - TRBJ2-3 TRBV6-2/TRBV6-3 CASSYSTGVSTDTQYF TGTGCCAGCAGTTACTCGACAGGAGTAAGCACAGATACGCAGTATTTT
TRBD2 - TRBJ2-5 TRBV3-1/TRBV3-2 CASSQASGGAQETQYF TGTGCCAGCAGCCAAGCGAGCGGGGGGGCACAAGAGACCCAGTACTTC
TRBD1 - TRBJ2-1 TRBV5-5 CASSLGTGAYNEQFF TGTGCCAGCAGCTTGGGGACAGGGGCCTACAATGAGCAGTTCTTC
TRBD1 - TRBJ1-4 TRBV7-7 CASSYRQGEKLFF TGTGCCAGCAGCTATAGACAGGGGGAAAAACTGTTTTTT
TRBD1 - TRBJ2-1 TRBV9 CASSVGTGVYNEQFF TGTGCCAGCAGCGTCGGGACAGGGGTTTACAATGAGCAGTTCTTC
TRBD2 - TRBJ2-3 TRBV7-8 CASSLVTALAGSTDTQYF TGTGCCAGCAGCTTAGTTACAGCACTAGCGGGAAGCACAGATACGCAGTATTTT
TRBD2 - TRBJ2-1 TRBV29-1 CSAPGLASSYNEQFF TGCAGCGCCCCGGGACTAGCGAGCTCCTACAATGAGCAGTTCTTC
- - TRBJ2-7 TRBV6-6 CASSFLQGGYEQYF TGTGCCAGCAGTTTCCTTCAAGGGGGATACGAGCAGTACTTC
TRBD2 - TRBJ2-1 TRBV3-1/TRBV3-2 CASAPGGLKSSYNEQFF TGTGCCAGCGCCCCGGGGGGGTTGAAAAGCTCCTACAATGAGCAGTTCTTC
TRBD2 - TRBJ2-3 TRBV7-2 CASSLSSGYTDTQYF TGTGCCAGCAGCTTGTCTAGCGGGTACACAGATACGCAGTATTTT
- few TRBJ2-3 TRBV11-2 CASTPNGGIQYF TGTGCCAGCACCCCTAATGGGGGCATACAGTATTTT
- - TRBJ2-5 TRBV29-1 CSVDPSQETQYF TGCAGCGTTGATCCTAGCCAAGAGACCCAGTACTTC
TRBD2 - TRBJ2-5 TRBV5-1 CASSSSSGGSSETQYF TGCGCCAGCAGCAGTTCTAGCGGGGGGTCGTCAGAGACCCAGTACTTC
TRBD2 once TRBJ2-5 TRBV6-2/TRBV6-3 CASSYSAGGETQYF TGTGCCAGCAGTTACTCAGCGGGGGGCGAGACCCAGTACTTC
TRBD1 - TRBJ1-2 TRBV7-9 CASSSGQGHGYTF TGTGCCAGCAGCTCGGGACAGGGGCATGGCTACACCTTC
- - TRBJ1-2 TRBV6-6 CASSYGQGTANYGYTF TGTGCCAGCAGTTACGGTCAGGGCACCGCTAACTATGGCTACACCTTC
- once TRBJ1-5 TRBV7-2 CASSLDGQLYSNQPQHF TGTGCCAGCAGCTTAGATGGACAGCTCTATAGCAATCAGCCCCAGCATTTT
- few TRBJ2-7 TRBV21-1 CASSNPEGAFYEQYF TGTGCCAGCAGCAATCCCGAGGGCGCCTTCTACGAGCAGTACTTC
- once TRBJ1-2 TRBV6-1 CASSDRGTVYGYTF TGTGCCAGCAGTGATAGGGGGACGGTCTATGGCTACACCTTC
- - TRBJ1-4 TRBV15 CATSRAGTPPKIATNEKLFF TGTGCCACCAGCAGGGCCGGGACACCGCCTAAAATTGCAACTAATGAAAAACTGTTTTTT
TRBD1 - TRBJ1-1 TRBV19 CASMGQGMNTEAFF TGTGCCAGTATGGGACAGGGCATGAACACTGAAGCTTTCTTT
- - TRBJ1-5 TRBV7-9 CASSQAGNQPQHF TGTGCCAGCAGCCAAGCGGGCAATCAGCCCCAGCATTTT
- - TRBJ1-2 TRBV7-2 CASSLVQGGNYGYTF TGTGCCAGCAGCTTAGTGCAGGGCGGAAACTATGGCTACACCTTC
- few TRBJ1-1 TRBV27 CASSLRGGTEAFF TGTGCCAGCAGTTTAAGGGGCGGCACTGAAGCTTTCTTT
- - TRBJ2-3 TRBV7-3 CASSLTPGVGDTQYF TGTGCCAGCAGCTTAACCCCGGGAGTAGGTGATACGCAGTATTTT
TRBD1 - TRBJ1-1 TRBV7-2 CASSSDRAEAFF TGTGCCAGCAGCTCGGACAGGGCTGAAGCTTTCTTT
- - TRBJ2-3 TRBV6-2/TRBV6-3 CASGRDTTDTQYF TGTGCCAGCGGCCGGGACACCACAGATACGCAGTATTTT
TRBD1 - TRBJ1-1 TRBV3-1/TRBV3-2 CASSPGQEAFF TGTGCCAGCAGCCCGGGACAGGAAGCTTTCTTT
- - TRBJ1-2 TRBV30 CAWSGEWSGYTF TGTGCCTGGAGTGGGGAGTGGTCTGGCTACACCTTC